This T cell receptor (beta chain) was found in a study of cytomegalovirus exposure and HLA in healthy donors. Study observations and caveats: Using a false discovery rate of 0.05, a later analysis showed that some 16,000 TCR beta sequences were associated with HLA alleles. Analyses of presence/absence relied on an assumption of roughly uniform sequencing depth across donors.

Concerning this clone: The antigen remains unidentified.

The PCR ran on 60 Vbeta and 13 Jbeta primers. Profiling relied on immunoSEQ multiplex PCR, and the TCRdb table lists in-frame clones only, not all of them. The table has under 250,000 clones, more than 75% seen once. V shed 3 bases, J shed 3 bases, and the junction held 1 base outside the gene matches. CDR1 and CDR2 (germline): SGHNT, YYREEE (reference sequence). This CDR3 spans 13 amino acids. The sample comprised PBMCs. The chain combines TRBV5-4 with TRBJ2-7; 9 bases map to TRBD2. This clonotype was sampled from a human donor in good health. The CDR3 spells CASSSAGGYEQYF. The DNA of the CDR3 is TGTGCCAGCAGCTCAGCGGGAGGCTACGAGCAGTACTTC. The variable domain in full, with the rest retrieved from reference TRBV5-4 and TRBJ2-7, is ETGVTQSPTHLIKTRGQQVTLRCSSQSGHNTVSWYQQALGQGPQFIFQYYREEENGRGNFPPRFSGLQFPNYSSELNVNALELDDSALYLCASSSAGGYEQYFGPGTRLTVT.